Listed here is a single TCR beta chain. Its antigen is not known. The PCR had 60 Vbeta and 13 Jbeta primers. Per the original data handling: In a later analysis, of 80 million to 90 million unique beta chains, 9 million to 11 million appeared in at least two donors. Measured with immunoSEQ multiplex PCR; TCRdb has only the in-frame clones, and not every one. V and J calls plus clone size are reproduced from that table; the DNA served to infer D and trimming. The table lists approximately 180,000 clones, 81% of them singletons. The data belong to a study of cytomegalovirus exposure and HLA in healthy donors. Study context: Prior work identified 120 million or so unique TCR beta sequences in roughly 190 million T cells.

Study outcomes and limitations: Researchers reported that a few CMV-associated chains were confirmed in vitro as CMV antigen-specific.

Trimming removed 1 base from V and 2 bases from J; junction bases left unmatched: 13. Germline values: CDR1 SGHRS, CDR2 YFSETQ. This CDR3 comprises 18 residues. This clonotype was obtained from a woman in her late teens or twenties in good health and CMV-seropositive. The chain combines TRBV5-1 with TRBJ1-1; 8 positions match TRBD1. The sample consisted of PBMCs. CDR3 sequence: CASSLPYDRGWENTEAFF. The CDR3 bases are TGCGCCAGCAGCTTGCCCTACGACAGGGGATGGGAAAACACTGAAGCTTTCTTT.